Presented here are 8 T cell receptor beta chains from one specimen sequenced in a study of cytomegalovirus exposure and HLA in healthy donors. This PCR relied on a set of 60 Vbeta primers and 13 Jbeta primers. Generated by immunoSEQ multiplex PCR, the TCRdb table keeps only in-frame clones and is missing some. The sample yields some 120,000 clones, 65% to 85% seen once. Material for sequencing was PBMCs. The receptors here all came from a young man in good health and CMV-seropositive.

The CDR3 nucleotides read TGTGCTAGTATTGGACTAGCGGCCGATACGCAGTATTTT. Protein sequence: CASIGLAADTQYF. The chain employs TRBV12-5 and TRBJ2-3; 10 nucleotides agree with TRBD2. Germline CDR1 is LGHNT and CDR2 is FRNRAP. J was trimmed by 6 bases and V by 8 bases; bases with no gene match: 5. The CDR3 loop spans 13 amino acids.

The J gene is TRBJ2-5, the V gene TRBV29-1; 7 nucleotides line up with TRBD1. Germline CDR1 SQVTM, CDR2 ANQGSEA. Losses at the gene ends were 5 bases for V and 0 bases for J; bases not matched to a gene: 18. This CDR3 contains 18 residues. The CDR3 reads CSVTLGGSRMSYQETQYF. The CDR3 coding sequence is TGCAGCGTTACCCTAGGGGGCTCGCGAATGTCGTACCAAGAGACCCAGTACTTC.

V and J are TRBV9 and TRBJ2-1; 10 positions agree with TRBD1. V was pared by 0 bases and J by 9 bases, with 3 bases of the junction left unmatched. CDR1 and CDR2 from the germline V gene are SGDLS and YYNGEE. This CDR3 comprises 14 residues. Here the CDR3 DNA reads TGTGCCAGCAGCGTAGGGGGGACAGGGGTTGAGCAGTTCTTC. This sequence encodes CASSVGGTGVEQFF. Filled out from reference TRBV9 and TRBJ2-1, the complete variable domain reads DSGVTQTPKHLITATGQRVTLRCSPRSGDLSVYWYQQSLDQGLQFLIQYYNGEERAKGNILERFSAQQFPDLHSELNLSSLELGDSALYFCASSVGGTGVEQFFGPGTRLTVL.

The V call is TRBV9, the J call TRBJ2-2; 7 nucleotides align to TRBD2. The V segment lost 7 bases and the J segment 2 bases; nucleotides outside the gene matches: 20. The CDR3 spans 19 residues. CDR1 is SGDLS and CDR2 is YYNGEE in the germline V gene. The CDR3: CASSPGGRASGYNTGELFF. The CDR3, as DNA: TGTGCCAGCTCCCCGGGCGGGAGAGCGTCGGGATATAACACCGGGGAGCTGTTTTTT.

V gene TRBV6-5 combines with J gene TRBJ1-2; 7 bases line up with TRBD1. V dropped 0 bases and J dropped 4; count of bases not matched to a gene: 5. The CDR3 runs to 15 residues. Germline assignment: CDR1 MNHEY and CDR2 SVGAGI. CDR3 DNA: TGTGCCAGCAGTTACTCTGGAGGGGGCGGCTATGGCTACACCTTC. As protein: CASSYSGGGGYGYTF.

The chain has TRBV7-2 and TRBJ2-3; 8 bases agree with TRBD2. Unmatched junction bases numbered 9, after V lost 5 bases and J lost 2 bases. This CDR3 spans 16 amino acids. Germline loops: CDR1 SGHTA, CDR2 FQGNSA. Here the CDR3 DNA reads TGTGCCAGCAGCCCCGGGGGGGGACCTACCACAGATACGCAGTATTTT. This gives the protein CASSPGGGPTTDTQYF.

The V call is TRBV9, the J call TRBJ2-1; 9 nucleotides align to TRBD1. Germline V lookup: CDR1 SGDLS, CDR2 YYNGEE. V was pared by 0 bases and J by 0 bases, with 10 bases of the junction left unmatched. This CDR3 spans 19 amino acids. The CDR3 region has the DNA TGTGCCAGCAGCGTAGACACAGGACAGGGGTTGAGCTCCTACAATGAGCAGTTCTTC. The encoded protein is CASSVDTGQGLSSYNEQFF.

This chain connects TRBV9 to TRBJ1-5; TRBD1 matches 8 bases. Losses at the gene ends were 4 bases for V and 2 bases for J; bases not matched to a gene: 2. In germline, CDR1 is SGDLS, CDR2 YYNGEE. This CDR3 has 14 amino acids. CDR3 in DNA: TGTGCCAGCAGCTCGACAGGGGGCAATCAGCCCCAGCATTTT. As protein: CASSSTGGNQPQHF.